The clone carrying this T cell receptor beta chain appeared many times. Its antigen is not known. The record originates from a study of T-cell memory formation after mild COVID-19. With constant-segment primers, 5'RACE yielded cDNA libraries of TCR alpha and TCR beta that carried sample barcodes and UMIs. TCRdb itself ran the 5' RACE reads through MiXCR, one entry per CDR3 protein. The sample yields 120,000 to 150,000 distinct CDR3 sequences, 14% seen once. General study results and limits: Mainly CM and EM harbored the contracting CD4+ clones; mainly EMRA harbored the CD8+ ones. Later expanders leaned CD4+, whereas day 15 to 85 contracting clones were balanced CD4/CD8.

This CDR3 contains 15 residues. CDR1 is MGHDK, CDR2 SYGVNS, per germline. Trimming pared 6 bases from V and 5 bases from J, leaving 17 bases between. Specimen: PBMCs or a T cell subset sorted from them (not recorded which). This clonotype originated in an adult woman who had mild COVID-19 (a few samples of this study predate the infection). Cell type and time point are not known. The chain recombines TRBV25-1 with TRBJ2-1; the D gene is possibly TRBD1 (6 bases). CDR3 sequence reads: CASRRGGGRHNEQFF. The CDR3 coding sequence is TGTGCCAGCAGGAGAGGTGGGGGCCGTCACAATGAGCAGTTCTTC.